This TCR beta chain was profiled in a study of T cell responses to AZD1222 COVID-19 vaccine. Study observations and caveats: CD4 TCRs linked to vaccination spanned spike, dominating at 160-218 and 743-854.

For this clone: As yet, its antigen is unknown.

TCRdb keeps only in-frame clones here, not all; method: immunoSEQ multiplex PCR. The sample contains roughly 100,000 clones, more than 90% of which appear only once. The CDR3 spans 15 residues. CDR1 GTSNPN and CDR2 SVGIG come from the germline V gene (reference sequence). V lost 5 bases and J lost 3; bases outside the gene matches: 10. The chain employs TRBV30 and TRBJ2-3, with 8 bases fitting TRBD2. The specimen was peripheral blood, collected on day 0 of AZD1222 vaccination. This receptor was taken from an adult in good health. In DNA, the CDR3 is TGTGCCTGGCGGGATACTAGCGGCTTGACAGATACGCAGTATTTT. This codes for CAWRDTSGLTDTQYF.